The 30 T cell receptor beta chains listed next were all sequenced from one sample in a study of blood T cells in healthy people across ages. A second PCR of roughly 6 to 12 cycles used a sample-barcoded 5' primer and a J-beta primer mix. TCRdb called the 5' RACE reads again in MiXCR, with one record for every CDR3 protein. The sample shows about 830,000 distinct CDR3 sequences, around 62% of them seen only once. The sequenced sample was blood. These receptors originate from a man aged 25 to 40 in good health.

This clonotype was detected only once. The J gene is TRBJ1-1, the V gene TRBV4-3; 8 bases match TRBD1. Germline V gives CDR1 LGHNA, CDR2 YSLEER. CDR3 length equals 16 residues. Trimming at V came to 4 bases and at J to 1 base, leaving 8 bases not matched to a gene. As DNA, the CDR3 is TGCGCCAGCAGCCCAATGACAGGGGAGGGGAACACTGAAGCTTTCTTT. This encodes CASSPMTGEGNTEAFF.

This CDR3 is CASSQGLPYGYTF. The CDR3 DNA is TGTGCCAGCAGCCAAGGACTTCCTTATGGCTACACCTTC. The chain uses TRBV14 and TRBJ1-2; no definite D call. CDR3 length: 13 amino acids. Per germline, CDR1 SGHDN and CDR2 FVKESK. Trimming left V 1 base short and J 5 bases short, with 8 bases between.

The V call is TRBV20-1, the J call TRBJ2-4; 8 bases match TRBD2. The CDR3 extends over 13 amino acids. CDR1 and CDR2 from the germline V gene are DFQATT and SNEGSKA (reference sequence). The DNA for the CDR3 is TGCAGCCCGGGGGGGATCGGCAAAAACATTCAGTACTTC. Encoded protein: CSPGGIGKNIQYF.

V is TRBV20-1 and J is TRBJ2-1; 7 positions agree with TRBD2. Germline CDR1 and CDR2: DFQATT and SNEGSKA (reference sequence). J was trimmed by 1 base and V by 4 bases; bases with no gene match: 13. This CDR3 comprises 17 residues. This CDR3 reads CSAKPPLAGGSYNEQFF. The CDR3 nucleotides are TGCAGTGCTAAACCGCCCCTCGCCGGGGGGTCCTACAATGAGCAGTTCTTC.

The J gene is TRBJ2-3, the V gene TRBV9; D is perhaps TRBD1 or TRBD2 (6 bases each). Germline CDR1 and CDR2: SGDLS and YYNGEE. The CDR3 length is 15 residues. The V and J ends lost 0 bases and 0 bases respectively, with 8 bases between them. CDR3 in DNA: TGTGCCAGCAGCGTAGCGGGGGCTAGCACAGATACGCAGTATTTT. It codes for CASSVAGASTDTQYF.

The V gene is TRBV10-3, the J gene TRBJ1-5; D not certain. Trimming removed 0 bases at V and 0 bases at J, with 3 bases between. The CDR3 length is 14 residues. The germline V gene encodes CDR1 ENHRY and CDR2 SYGVKD. Here the CDR3 DNA reads TGTGCCATCAGTGAGTCAGGTAGCAATCAGCCCCAGCATTTT. Translated, it gives CAISESGSNQPQHF.

The sample holds one count of this clonotype. V and J are TRBV6-5 and TRBJ2-5, with 8 bases aligning to TRBD1. Germline assignment: CDR1 MNHEY and CDR2 SVGAGI. V was pared by 8 bases and J by 5 bases, with 7 bases of the junction left unmatched. The CDR3 covers 13 residues. The CDR3 DNA reads as TGTGCCAGCTGGCCAGGGGGCAGTGAGACCCAGTACTTC. It yields the protein CASWPGGSETQYF.

The chain is built from TRBV7-9 and TRBJ2-1; a weak D match, TRBD1 (6 bases). CDR1 and CDR2 (germline): SEHNR, FQNEAQ (reference sequence). V was pared by 5 bases and J by 10 bases, with 24 bases between. The CDR3 sequence is 16 residues long. The CDR3 protein is CASSLGARVVLYEQFF. For the CDR3, the DNA is TGTGCCAGCAGCCTGGGGGCCAGGGTCGTCCTATACGAGCAGTTCTTC.

This clonotype was picked up one time. The V call is TRBV20-1, the J call TRBJ2-7; 9 nucleotides align to TRBD2. Germline loops: CDR1 DFQATT, CDR2 SNEGSKA (reference sequence). The CDR3 contains 15 residues. V shed 6 bases and J 3 bases; nucleotides not matched to a gene: 12. The CDR3 DNA is TGCAGTGCCCCCCCGGGACTAGCCTTACTCTACGAGCAGTACTTC. Translating it yields CSAPPGLALLYEQYF.

The rearrangement uses TRBV7-9 and TRBJ2-7; the D is unclear. Germline CDR1 reads SEHNR; CDR2 reads FQNEAQ (reference sequence). Trimming pared 0 bases from V and 0 bases from J, leaving 9 bases between. This CDR3 is built from 15 residues. The CDR3 protein is CASSLAQLSSYEQYF. The CDR3 DNA sequence: TGTGCCAGCAGCTTAGCACAGCTGAGCTCCTACGAGCAGTACTTC.

The CDR3 loop is CASSQIGTSSYEQYF. The CDR3 DNA reads as TGCGCCAGCAGCCAAATCGGGACTAGCTCCTACGAGCAGTACTTC. This chain connects TRBV4-3 to TRBJ2-7, with TRBD2 matching 8 bases. The CDR3 runs 15 residues. Germline V gene data show CDR1 as LGHNA and CDR2 as YSLEER. The V gene end was trimmed by 2 bases and the J gene end by 0 bases; junction bases not matched to a gene: 3.

The chain is built from TRBV6-6 and TRBJ2-7; D is uncertain. The CDR3 extends over 13 amino acids. Trimming pared 3 bases from V and 4 bases from J, leaving 10 bases between. Germline CDR1 and CDR2: MNHNY and SVGAGI (reference sequence). The CDR3 loop is CASSYPRSYEQYF. For the CDR3, the DNA is TGTGCCAGCAGTTATCCCAGGTCTTACGAGCAGTACTTC.

The gene calls are TRBV29-1 and TRBJ2-7; D is uncertain. V was pared by 2 bases and J by 3 bases, with 8 bases between. Germline V gives CDR1 SQVTM, CDR2 ANQGSEA. CDR3 length equals 12 residues. The CDR3 DNA is TGCAGCGTTGAAAGCCGGCACTACGAGCAGTACTTC. It specifies CSVESRHYEQYF.

This sequence joins TRBV9 and TRBJ1-2; D not certain. V lost 0 bases and J lost 0, with 3 bases in between. CDR1 is SGDLS and CDR2 is YYNGEE in the germline V gene. This CDR3 has 13 residues. CDR3 protein: CASSVGSNYGYTF. The DNA of the CDR3 is TGTGCCAGCAGCGTAGGGTCTAACTATGGCTACACCTTC.

The gene calls are TRBV20-1 and TRBJ2-5, with D tentatively TRBD2 (7 bases). The last part of the DNA fits TRBJ2-4 better; the J call may be wrong. The CDR3 loop spans 15 amino acids. Germline lookup yields CDR1 DFQATT and CDR2 SNEGSKA (reference sequence). The CDR3 here is CSAPRGGRSENIQYF. CDR3 DNA: TGCAGTGCTCCGAGGGGGGGCAGGTCCGAAAACATTCAGTACTTC.

V is TRBV4-1 and J is TRBJ1-2; D not resolved. Germline values: CDR1 MGHRA, CDR2 YSYEKL. This CDR3 has 13 residues. Trimming left V 4 bases short and J 6 bases short, with 12 bases between. As DNA, the CDR3 is TGCGCCAGCAGCCCCACGGAAGGTCATGGCTACACCTTC. This sequence encodes CASSPTEGHGYTF.

This clonotype was seen a handful of times. The chain links TRBV3-1 to TRBJ2-1, with a possible D match to TRBD2 (5 bases). CDR1 and CDR2 (germline): LGHDT, YNNKEL (reference sequence). The CDR3 extends over 17 amino acids. Trimming removed 0 bases at V and 0 bases at J, with 12 bases between. The CDR3 sequence: CASSQDSRVSSYNEQFF. In nucleotides, the CDR3 is TGTGCCAGCAGCCAAGATTCGCGGGTAAGCTCCTACAATGAGCAGTTCTTC.

The rearrangement joins TRBV6-1 to TRBJ1-5; D gene uncertain. V lost 2 bases and J lost 7, with 0 bases in between. The germline V gene encodes CDR1 MNHNS and CDR2 SASEGT. The CDR3 length is 10 residues. The DNA of the CDR3 is TGTGCCAGCAGTGAACAGCCCCAGCATTTT. Its protein is CASSEQPQHF.

The chain employs TRBV30 and TRBJ2-1; 8 nucleotides line up with TRBD2. The germline gives CDR1 GTSNPN, CDR2 SVGIG (reference sequence). Trimming removed 0 bases from V and 7 bases from J; junction bases left unmatched: 5. This CDR3 is built from 14 residues. CDR3 sequence: CAWSVAGALNEQFF. CDR3 nucleotides: TGTGCCTGGAGTGTAGCGGGGGCGCTGAATGAGCAGTTCTTC.

This rearrangement joins TRBV29-1 to TRBJ2-1; TRBD2 matches at 11 bases. CDR1 and CDR2 from the germline V gene are SQVTM and ANQGSEA. V shed 7 bases and J 6 bases; nucleotides not matched to a gene: 8. This CDR3 spans 14 amino acids. In DNA, the CDR3 is TGCAGCGGCGGGACTAGCGGCCAACCCAATGAGCAGTTCTTC. Its translation: CSGGTSGQPNEQFF.

V and J are TRBV27 and TRBJ2-3; D is undetermined. The CDR3 length is 13 residues. Germline V gene sequence: CDR1 MNHEY, CDR2 SMNVEV (reference sequence). V was shortened by 4 bases and J by 5 bases, with 10 bases between the two germline ends. This CDR3 reads CASSYQVLDTQYF. DNA for the CDR3: TGTGCCAGCAGTTATCAGGTATTAGATACGCAGTATTTT.

This clonotype was seen a few times. The chain employs TRBV6-5 and TRBJ2-6; D unclear. CDR1 is MNHEY, CDR2 SVGAGI, per germline. With 8 bases removed from V and 4 bases from J, the gap between germline ends came to 6 bases. There are 12 residues in the CDR3. The CDR3 protein is CASGEGANVLTF. The DNA of the CDR3 is TGTGCCAGCGGCGAAGGGGCCAACGTCCTGACTTTC.

V is TRBV5-1 and J is TRBJ2-4, with TRBD2 matching 7 bases. The assigned J gene may be wrong: the sequence end matches TRBJ2-7 better. The CDR3 has 16 amino acids. Per germline, CDR1 SGHRS and CDR2 YFSETQ. CDR3 protein: CASSSSLGGVSYEQYF. The CDR3 nucleotides are TGCGCCAGCAGCTCGAGCCTTGGGGGGGTCTCCTACGAGCAGTACTTC.

On this clonotype: Its ends do not fully match the called genes, so a read error is possible. The chain employs TRBV7-7 and TRBJ2-4; no definite D call. Judging by the DNA end, TRBJ2-7 fits better; the J call may be wrong. The CDR3 spans 13 residues. Germline assignment: CDR1 SSHAT and CDR2 FNYEAQ (reference sequence). The CDR3 bases are TGTGCTAGCAGCGTAGACCAAAGCTACGAGCAGTACTTC. Protein product: CASSVDQSYEQYF.

The rearrangement uses TRBV6-5 and TRBJ2-2; D is undetermined. CDR1 is MNHEY, CDR2 SVGAGI, per germline. This CDR3 region has 14 residues. V was clipped by 5 bases and J by 6 bases, with 13 bases between them. The CDR3 coding sequence is TGTGCCAGCAGTCCACGCCCCGTTCCCGGGGAGCTGTTTTTT. Translated: CASSPRPVPGELFF.

V usage is TRBV15 and J usage is TRBJ2-1; 7 bases align to TRBD1. The CDR3 spans 16 residues. The V gene's germline CDR1 is LNHNV and CDR2 YYDKDF (reference sequence). V gave up 1 base and J gave up 3 bases; unmatched junction bases: 6. CDR3 sequence (DNA): TGTGCCACCAGCAGAGGGGACAGCTTACTCTACAATGAGCAGTTCTTC. Protein product: CATSRGDSLLYNEQFF.

The chain recombines TRBV29-1 with TRBJ1-1; D remains unclear. From germline, CDR1 is SQVTM and CDR2 ANQGSEA. The CDR3 extends over 13 amino acids. V was cut by 3 bases and J by 1 base, with 9 bases left in between. Here the CDR3 reads CSVEGSQNTEAFF. The DNA of the CDR3 is TGCAGCGTTGAGGGCAGTCAGAACACTGAAGCTTTCTTT.

This rearrangement joins TRBV9 to TRBJ2-7; D not certain. The CDR3 runs 14 residues. The germline V gene encodes CDR1 SGDLS and CDR2 YYNGEE. V lost 0 bases to trimming and J lost 1 base, with 8 bases between them. The CDR3 loop reads CASSVARFSYEQYF. The CDR3 DNA reads as TGTGCCAGCAGCGTAGCGAGGTTTTCCTACGAGCAGTACTTC.

The rearrangement joins TRBV5-1 to TRBJ2-5; 8 bases map to TRBD1. CDR3 size: 15 residues. Germline assignment: CDR1 SGHRS and CDR2 YFSETQ. J lost 2 bases, V lost 0 bases, and 3 bases had no gene match. CDR3: CASSLVQGVQETQYF. The CDR3 nucleotides are TGCGCCAGCAGCTTGGTACAGGGGGTACAAGAGACCCAGTACTTC.

The rearrangement uses TRBV20-1 and TRBJ2-7; 11 bases fit TRBD2. CDR1 and CDR2 (germline): DFQATT, SNEGSKA (reference sequence). Trimming cost V 5 bases and J 5 bases; bases outside gene matches: 8. This CDR3 spans 14 amino acids. Here the CDR3 DNA reads TGCAGTGCTTCTAGCGGGGGGCAGGCTCACGAGCAGTACTTC. Protein sequence: CSASSGGQAHEQYF.